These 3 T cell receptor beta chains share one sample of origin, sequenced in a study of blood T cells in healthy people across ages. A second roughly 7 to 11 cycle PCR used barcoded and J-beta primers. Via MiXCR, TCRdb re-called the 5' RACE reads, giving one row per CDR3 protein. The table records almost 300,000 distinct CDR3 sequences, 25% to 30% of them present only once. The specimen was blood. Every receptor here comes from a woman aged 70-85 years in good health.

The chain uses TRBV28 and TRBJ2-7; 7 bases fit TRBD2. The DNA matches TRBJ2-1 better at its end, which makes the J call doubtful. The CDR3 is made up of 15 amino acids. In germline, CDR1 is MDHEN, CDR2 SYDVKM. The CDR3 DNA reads TGTGCCAGCAGTTTCAATCGCGGGAGAGGTGAAGAGCAGTTCTTC. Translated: CASSFNRGRGEEQFF.

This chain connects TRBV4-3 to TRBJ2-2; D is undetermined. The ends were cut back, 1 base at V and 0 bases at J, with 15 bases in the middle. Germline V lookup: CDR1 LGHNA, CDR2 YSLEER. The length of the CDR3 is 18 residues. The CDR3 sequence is CASSQGVPRWSNTGELFF. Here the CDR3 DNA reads TGCGCCAGCAGCCAAGGGGTGCCGAGGTGGTCGAACACCGGGGAGCTGTTTTTT.

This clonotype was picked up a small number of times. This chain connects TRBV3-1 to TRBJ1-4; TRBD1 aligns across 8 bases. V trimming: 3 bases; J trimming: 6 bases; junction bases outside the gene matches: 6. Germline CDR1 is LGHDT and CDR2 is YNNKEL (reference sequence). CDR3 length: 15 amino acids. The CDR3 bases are TGTGCCAGCAGCCAGTCCGGGACAGGAGATGAAAAACTGTTTTTT. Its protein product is CASSQSGTGDEKLFF.